This T cell receptor beta chain was obtained from a study of T cells expressing NK-cell markers. This CDR3 has 15 amino acids. TCRdb reprocessed the 5' RACE reads and stores each CDR3 protein as one record, lacking DNA. The record lists 350,000 to 400,000 distinct CDR3 sequences, of which the ten most abundant hold roughly 10%. The TCR sequence derives from a woman aged 45-60 years in good health. The sample comprised blood T cells: a sorted CD56 or NKG2C T cell subset, CD4+ or CD8+ T cells, or bulk PBMC T cells (not recorded which). The chain recombines TRBV12-3 or TRBV12-4 with TRBJ2-7; the TCRdb call, TRBD2, lacks DNA for checking. The CDR3 loop reads CASSNLAGGPVEQYF.